The 29 T cell receptor beta chains reported below all come from one sample, sequenced in a study of cytotoxic CD8 clonotypes in ibrutinib-treated CLL. Sequencing used immunoSEQ multiplex PCR; TCRdb keeps in-frame clones, though not all of them. The sample shows 250,000 to 350,000 clones, 60% to 80% of them seen only once. Sample: PBMCs, taken at disease progression, from a patient treated with ibrutinib. The origin of the receptors is a human donor with chronic lymphocytic leukemia.

The gene calls are TRBV7-7 and TRBJ2-5, with TRBD2 identical over 9 bases. There are 15 residues in the CDR3. Germline CDR1 reads SSHAT; CDR2 reads FNYEAQ (reference sequence). V lost 2 bases, J lost 4 bases, and 5 bases stayed unmatched. The CDR3 nucleotides are TGTGCCAGCAGCTTACACTCAGCGGGAGGAGAGACCCAGTACTTC. Amino acid sequence: CASSLHSAGGETQYF.

This chain connects TRBV18 to TRBJ2-7; a possible D gene is TRBD2 (7 bases). The CDR3 loop spans 14 amino acids. V was clipped by 3 bases and J by 5 bases, with 14 bases between them. CDR1 is KGHSH, CDR2 LQKENI, per germline. This chain's CDR3 is CASSPGRGAHEQYF. CDR3 in DNA: TGTGCCAGCTCACCGGGACGGGGGGCTCACGAGCAGTACTTC. The full variable domain, completed using reference TRBV18 and TRBJ2-7, is NAGVMQNPRHLVRRRGQEARLRCSPMKGHSHVYWYRQLPEEGLKFMVYLQKENIIDESGMPKERFSAEFPKEGPSILRIQQVVRGDSAAYFCASSPGRGAHEQYFGPGTRLTVT.

The V call is TRBV4-2, the J call TRBJ1-1; 8 nucleotides match TRBD1. Trimming took 0 bases from V and 3 from J; bases not matched to a gene: 12. The CDR3 sequence is 18 residues long. Germline CDR1 reads LGHNA; CDR2 reads YNFKEQ. CDR3 protein: CASSQDWRQGYSDTEAFF. The CDR3 DNA follows: TGTGCCAGCAGCCAAGATTGGAGACAGGGGTATTCGGACACTGAAGCTTTCTTT.

The J gene is TRBJ1-6, the V gene TRBV4-1; tentative D call: TRBD1 (5 bases). This CDR3 has 15 amino acids. Per the germline V gene, CDR1 is MGHRA and CDR2 is YSYEKL. The V gene lost 5 bases and the J gene lost 5 bases, with 13 bases spanning the gap. The CDR3 DNA follows: TGCGCCAGCAGCGGGTACGGGACGGATAATTCACCCCTCCACTTT. This translates into CASSGYGTDNSPLHF.

This chain uses TRBV27 with TRBJ2-7; D perhaps matches TRBD1 (6 bases). V lost 6 bases and J 4 bases, leaving 16 bases between the germline ends. This CDR3 has 14 amino acids. Germline CDR1 is MNHEY and CDR2 is SMNVEV (reference sequence). CDR3 sequence reads: CASSTRQGNYEQYF. The CDR3 DNA sequence: TGTGCCAGCAGCACCCGGCAGGGGAATTACGAGCAGTACTTC.

In its sample, this clone was seen a few times. This chain uses TRBV5-1 with TRBJ2-7; D is perhaps TRBD2 (6 bases). Germline V gene sequence: CDR1 SGHRS, CDR2 YFSETQ. CDR3 length: 13 residues. V lost 1 base and J 3 bases, leaving 8 bases between the germline ends. The CDR3: CASSLTGGYEQYF. The CDR3 region has the DNA TGCGCCAGCAGCTTGACCGGGGGCTACGAGCAGTACTTC.

As for this clone: The junction shows a germline mismatch at one end, possibly a read error. This chain links TRBV7-3 with TRBJ1-1; TRBD1 matches at 9 bases. The CDR3 is made up of 15 amino acids. CDR1 SGHTA and CDR2 FQGTGA come from the germline V gene. CDR3 bases: TGTGCCAGCAGTTTAACCGGGACAGGGAGGACTGAAGCTTTCTTT. Its translation: CASSLTGTGRTEAFF. Full variable domain (rest looked up from reference TRBV7-3 and TRBJ1-1): GAGVSQTPSNKVTEKGKYVELRCDPISGHTALYWYRQSLGQGPEFLIYFQGTGAADDSGLPNDRFFAVRPEGSVSTLKIQRTERGDSAVYLCASSLTGTGRTEAFFGQGTRLTVV.

This chain connects TRBV10-1 to TRBJ1-1; unclear D gene. V lost 0 bases to trimming and J lost 6 bases, with 11 bases between them. Germline V gives CDR1 WNHNN, CDR2 SYGVQD (reference sequence). The CDR3 has 14 residues. The CDR3 reads CASSESILYAEAFF. The DNA of the CDR3 is TGCGCCAGCAGTGAGTCGATCCTATATGCTGAAGCTTTCTTT.

This clone appeared a single time. V usage is TRBV4-3 and J usage is TRBJ2-7; D call uncertain. CDR3 length: 12 amino acids. The V end was cut by 1 base, the J end by 6 bases, with 7 bases between. CDR1 LGHNA and CDR2 YSLEER come from the germline V gene. For the CDR3, the DNA is TGCGCCAGCAGCCAAGGGACGGGCGAGCAGTACTTC. Its translation is CASSQGTGEQYF.

A single count supports this clone. This chain links TRBV5-4 with TRBJ2-3; 9 nucleotides match TRBD1. Germline values: CDR1 SGHNT, CDR2 YYREEE (reference sequence). Trimming took 4 bases from V and 3 from J; bases not matched to a gene: 12. The CDR3 spans 17 residues. The CDR3: CASSKYLQGAETDTQYF. CDR3 coding DNA: TGTGCCAGCAGCAAATACCTACAGGGGGCAGAGACAGATACGCAGTATTTT. The whole variable domain, remainder taken from reference TRBV5-4 and TRBJ2-3, is ETGVTQSPTHLIKTRGQQVTLRCSSQSGHNTVSWYQQALGQGPQFIFQYYREEENGRGNFPPRFSGLQFPNYSSELNVNALELDDSALYLCASSKYLQGAETDTQYFGPGTRLTVL.

The chain is built from TRBV5-6 and TRBJ2-7; D gene ambiguous. This CDR3 spans 14 amino acids. Between the trimmed V and J ends, which lost 0 bases and 3 bases, there was a span of 10 bases. Germline V CDR1 and CDR2: SGHDT, YYEEEE. CDR3 in amino acids: CASSLVADDYEQYF. Written as DNA, the CDR3 is TGTGCCAGCAGCTTGGTCGCAGACGACTACGAGCAGTACTTC.

This clone appeared a single time. The rearrangement joins TRBV6-5 to TRBJ2-2; possible D gene TRBD1, 5 bases. The ends were cut back, 0 bases at V and 8 bases at J, with 13 bases in the middle. Germline V CDR1 and CDR2: MNHEY, SVGAGI. The CDR3 runs 15 residues. CDR3 in amino acids: CASSYSYRSHGELFF. The CDR3, as DNA: TGTGCCAGCAGTTACTCCTACAGGTCCCATGGGGAGCTGTTTTTT.

The sample holds a few counts of this clone. The junction does not match germline at one end; this may be a read error. The chain uses TRBV7-3 and TRBJ2-1; D unclear. Germline V lookup: CDR1 SGHTA, CDR2 FQGTGA. The CDR3 loop spans 12 amino acids. The CDR3 region is CASSLSYSEQFF. CDR3 coding DNA: TGTGCCAGCAGCCTTAGCTACAGTGAGCAGTTCTTC.

This clone occurred a few times. V usage is TRBV4-1 and J usage is TRBJ1-3; no definite D call. The V end lost 3 bases, the J end lost 1 base, and 7 bases lay between the germline ends. The CDR3 has 14 amino acids. The germline V gene encodes CDR1 MGHRA and CDR2 YSYEKL. Here the CDR3 reads CASSHYTSGNTIYF. The CDR3, as DNA: TGCGCCAGCAGCCACTATACTTCTGGAAACACCATATATTTT.

CDR3 residues: CASSFDWGANEKLFF. DNA for the CDR3: TGTGCCAGCAGTTTCGATTGGGGAGCTAATGAAAAACTGTTTTTT. The chain links TRBV7-9 to TRBJ1-4; D gene unclear. The CDR3 loop spans 15 amino acids. Germline-derived CDR1 and CDR2 are SEHNR and FQNEAQ (reference sequence). The V end lost 6 bases, the J end lost 3 bases, and 14 bases lay between the germline ends.

The chain recombines TRBV11-3 with TRBJ2-3; tentatively, D is TRBD2 (5 bases). This CDR3 spans 14 amino acids. The ends were cut back, 5 bases at V and 4 bases at J, with 13 bases in the middle. The germline V gene has CDR1 SGHNT and CDR2 YENEEA. CDR3 bases: TGTGCCAGCAGCGAAGAGGGTTGGGCAGATACGCAGTATTTT. Protein product: CASSEEGWADTQYF.

In this sample, this clone turned up a few times. This sequence joins TRBV25-1 and TRBJ2-5; D ambiguous. The V end was cut by 1 base, the J end by 5 bases, with 5 bases between. The CDR3 runs 12 residues. Germline-derived CDR1 and CDR2 are MGHDK and SYGVNS. This CDR3 is CASSELLETQYF. The CDR3 DNA is TGTGCCAGCAGTGAATTACTGGAGACCCAGTACTTC. Using reference TRBV25-1 and TRBJ2-5 for the parts outside the CDR3, the full variable domain is EADIYQTPRYLVIGTGKKITLECSQTMGHDKMYWYQQDPGMELHLIHYSYGVNSTEKGDLSSESTVSRIRTEHFPLTLESARPSHTSQYLCASSELLETQYFGPGTRLLVL.

The rearrangement joins TRBV11-2 to TRBJ2-2; D not certain. There are 15 residues in the CDR3. Germline V lookup: CDR1 SGHAT, CDR2 FQNNGV. V was trimmed by 5 bases and J by 1 base, leaving 11 bases between them. The CDR3 bases are TGTGCCAGCAGCAAGACTTCGAAGAACACCGGGGAGCTGTTTTTT. Translated, it gives CASSKTSKNTGELFF.

V is TRBV28 and J is TRBJ2-7, with TRBD2 as a possible D gene (6 bases). V lost 2 bases and J lost 9, with 17 bases in between. CDR3 length: 14 residues. The germline V gene encodes CDR1 MDHEN and CDR2 SYDVKM. For the CDR3, the DNA is TGTGCCAGCAGTTTAGGGTCTCTCCCAGCGGGGCAGTACTTC. Translated: CASSLGSLPAGQYF.

This sequence joins TRBV4-1 and TRBJ2-3, with TRBD2 identical over 8 bases. V lost 0 bases to trimming and J lost 2 bases; unmatched junction nucleotides: 10. The CDR3 runs 18 residues. Germline CDR1 is MGHRA and CDR2 is YSYEKL. This chain's CDR3 is CASSQDAGGRADTDTQYF. Written as DNA, the CDR3 is TGCGCCAGCAGCCAAGATGCGGGGGGCCGAGCAGACACAGATACGCAGTATTTT.

V and J are TRBV9 and TRBJ2-1; 7 bases are a match to TRBD1. The germline gives CDR1 SGDLS, CDR2 YYNGEE. V shed 4 bases and J 4 bases; nucleotides not matched to a gene: 8. This CDR3 has 15 amino acids. CDR3 residues: CASSRLAGGYNEQFF. The CDR3 bases are TGTGCCAGCAGCAGGCTGGCAGGGGGTTACAATGAGCAGTTCTTC.

The chain links TRBV7-9 to TRBJ1-1; TRBD1 agrees at 7 bases. The ends lost 1 base at V and 4 bases at J; junction bases unmatched: 6. The CDR3 extends over 15 amino acids. CDR1 and CDR2 from the germline V gene are SEHNR and FQNEAQ (reference sequence). The CDR3 sequence: CASSLGQGTGTEAFF. The CDR3 DNA is TGTGCCAGCAGCTTAGGACAGGGAACGGGCACTGAAGCTTTCTTT.

The CDR3 here is CAISDRTSGEVKTQYF. The DNA of the CDR3 is TGTGCCATCAGTGATCGGACTAGCGGGGAAGTAAAGACCCAGTACTTC. V gene TRBV10-3 combines with J gene TRBJ2-5; 12 bases map to TRBD2. V was clipped by 3 bases and J by 6 bases; unmatched bases: 8. CDR3 size: 16 residues. The germline V gene encodes CDR1 ENHRY and CDR2 SYGVKD.

CDR3 coding DNA: TGTGCCAGTAGTGTCTCCGGGACAAACTATGGCTACACCTTC. Translation: CASSVSGTNYGYTF. The gene calls are TRBV19 and TRBJ1-2; D may be TRBD1 (6 bases). Trimming shortened V by 5 bases and J by 2 bases, and 12 bases separated the two germline ends. Germline V gene data show CDR1 as LNHDA and CDR2 as SQIVND (reference sequence). This CDR3 spans 14 amino acids.

The chain has TRBV7-9 and TRBJ2-1; TRBD2 aligns across 8 bases. The ends lost 5 bases at V and 15 bases at J; junction bases unmatched: 9. This CDR3 has 12 amino acids. CDR1 and CDR2 (germline): SEHNR, FQNEAQ (reference sequence). The CDR3 loop reads CASSPGTSWLFF. CDR3 in DNA: TGTGCCAGCAGCCCTGGGACTAGTTGGCTGTTCTTC.

The chain joins TRBV10-3 to TRBJ1-2; the match to TRBD1 covers 9 bases. Looked up from germline, CDR1 is ENHRY and CDR2 is SYGVKD. This CDR3 has 13 amino acids. The J segment lost 5 bases and the V segment lost 7 bases, leaving 5 bases of the junction unmatched. CDR3 loop: CAITPGQGYGYTF. The DNA for the CDR3 is TGTGCCATCACCCCGGGACAGGGATATGGCTACACCTTC.

The CDR3 nucleotides are TGTGCCAGCAGTCTGATCCCTCCAGGCTCTGGGGCCAACGTCCTGACTTTC. Translation gives CASSLIPPGSGANVLTF. The chain recombines TRBV27 with TRBJ2-6, with D unresolved. The CDR3 runs 17 residues. V was shortened by 5 bases and J by 0 bases, with 14 bases between the two germline ends. The V gene's germline CDR1 is MNHEY and CDR2 SMNVEV (reference sequence).

This rearrangement joins TRBV7-8 to TRBJ1-6; possible D gene TRBD1, 6 bases. The CDR3 covers 15 residues. CDR1 and CDR2 from the germline V gene are SGHVS and FQNEAQ. The V end was cut by 3 bases, the J end by 7 bases, with 13 bases between. The CDR3 DNA reads as TGTGCCAGCAGCTTGGGGACATTGGGGAATTCACCCCTCCACTTT. It encodes CASSLGTLGNSPLHF.

The rearrangement links TRBV29-1 to TRBJ2-5, with D perhaps TRBD2 (5 bases). There are 12 residues in the CDR3. Trimming cost V 3 bases and J 5 bases, with 10 bases left between them. Germline-derived CDR1 and CDR2 are SQVTM and ANQGSEA. The CDR3 DNA sequence: TGCAGCGTTGATGAGCGAGGGGAGACCCAGTACTTC. Its protein is CSVDERGETQYF.